These T cell receptor beta chains were read from a single sample in a study of T-cell reconstitution after alpha-beta-depleted transplantation in children. Via MiXCR, TCRdb re-called the PCR reads, giving one row per CDR3 protein. Seen here are 450,000 to 600,000 distinct CDR3 sequences, approximately 32% observed once, and the top ten hold 2% to 3%. The sequencing used PBMCs from the stem cell graft donor, collected from the stem cell graft. The receptors were gathered from a human donor who donated a stem cell graft to a child with aplastic anemia. CDR3s include the opening cysteine and the closing phenylalanine or tryptophan. D genes are given only for firm matches. Clone sizes are given selectively: once, few, many, or a class where the clone is expanded.

abundance	j_gene	v_gene	len	d_gene	CDR3nt	CDR3aa
few	TRBJ1-2	TRBV12-3/TRBV12-4	14	NA	TGTGCCAGCAGTTCGACAGAGAAACTCTATGGCTACACCTTC	CASSSTEKLYGYTF
once	TRBJ2-2	TRBV28	15	TRBD1	TGTGCCAGCAGCGGAGACAGGGACGACACCGGGGAGCTGTTTTTT	CASSGDRDDTGELFF
NA	TRBJ2-7	TRBV30	13	NA	TGTGCCTGGAGTGGGGTAGCAGGGTACGAGCAGTACTTC	CAWSGVAGYEQYF
NA	TRBJ2-1	TRBV7-9	15	TRBD2	TGTGCCAGCAGCCAGCGGGAGGAACCCTACAATGAGCAGTTCTTC	CASSQREEPYNEQFF
NA	TRBJ1-2	TRBV7-9	14	NA	TGTGCCAGCAGCCCGGCCCCCCGCTCCTATGGCTACACCTTC	CASSPAPRSYGYTF
NA	TRBJ1-2	TRBV7-9	14	NA	TGTGCCAGCAGCTTAGAGGGGACCCCCTATGGCTACACCTTC	CASSLEGTPYGYTF
NA	TRBJ2-1	TRBV12-3/TRBV12-4	15	NA	TGTGCCAGCAGTTGGACAGCGAGCTCCTACAATGAGCAGTTCTTC	CASSWTASSYNEQFF
few	TRBJ1-5	TRBV7-2	14	TRBD1	TGTGCCAGCAGCTCGACAGGGATCCGGCAGCCCCAGCATTTT	CASSSTGIRQPQHF
few	TRBJ2-1	TRBV11-2	17	TRBD2	TGTGCCAGCAGCTTAGAAACAGCGGGAACCGCCTACAATGAGCAGTTCTTC	CASSLETAGTAYNEQFF
few	TRBJ2-5	TRBV7-9	16	TRBD2	TGTGCCAGCAGCTACCCGGTAGCGGGAGTCGAAGAGACCCAGTACTTC	CASSYPVAGVEETQYF
NA	TRBJ2-2	TRBV20-1	13	TRBD2	TGCAGTGCGGGACTAGATCCCACCGGGGAGCTGTTTTTT	CSAGLDPTGELFF
few	TRBJ1-5	TRBV4-2	16	TRBD1	TGTGCCAGCAGCCAAGATAAGGCGGCAGGGGGAGCGGCCCAGCATTTT	CASSQDKAAGGAAQHF
NA	TRBJ2-1	TRBV5-6	13	NA	TGTGCCAGCAGCTTGGAACGAGTCCATGAGCAGTTCTTC	CASSLERVHEQFF
few	TRBJ2-1	TRBV20-1	17	TRBD2	TGCAGTGCTAGTCAGACTAGCGGGAGGGCCGGTTACAATGAGCAGTTCTTC	CSASQTSGRAGYNEQFF
once	TRBJ2-3	TRBV28	16	NA	TGTGCCAGCAGTTCCCCCGGTCGCGGGGGCACAGATACGCAGTATTTT	CASSSPGRGGTDTQYF
few	TRBJ2-5	TRBV11-2	14	NA	TGTGCCAGCAGCTTAGCCAGGGTAGGGGAGACCCAGTACTTC	CASSLARVGETQYF
few	TRBJ2-7	TRBV11-2	14	NA	TGTGCCAGCAGCTCGGGGACGACCCACTACGAGCAGTACTTC	CASSSGTTHYEQYF
NA	TRBJ2-1	TRBV2	13	TRBD2	TGTGCCAGCAGACGGGAGGGCCCGTATGAGCAGTTCTTC	CASRREGPYEQFF
few	TRBJ2-3	TRBV7-2	13	NA	TGTGCCAGCAACACCCTAGGCGCAGATACGCAGTATTTT	CASNTLGADTQYF
NA	TRBJ1-1	TRBV25-1	15	NA	TGTGCCAGCAGTGAATTCGGGACCAAGAACACTGAAGCTTTCTTT	CASSEFGTKNTEAFF
NA	TRBJ1-1	TRBV20-1	10	NA	TGCAGTGCTAGAGATAGAGAAGCTTTCTTT	CSARDREAFF
NA	TRBJ2-1	TRBV29-1	14	NA	TGCAGCGTCGCCCCGGGAGACTTTTTCCGTGGGCAGTTCTTC	CSVAPGDFFRGQFF
NA	TRBJ2-7	TRBV9	15	TRBD2	TGTGCCAGCAGCGTAGAAACTAGCGGGGTCTACGAGCAGTACTTC	CASSVETSGVYEQYF
NA	TRBJ1-1	TRBV7-9	16	TRBD1	TGTGCCAGCAGCTCTCACAGGGGGCGAGGGAACACTGAAGCTTTCTTT	CASSSHRGRGNTEAFF
few	TRBJ1-2	TRBV3-1	12	NA	TGTGCCAGCAGCCAACAAGCAGGAGGCTACACCTTC	CASSQQAGGYTF
NA	TRBJ1-1	TRBV7-3	14	TRBD1	TGTGCCAGCAGCGCTCAGGGGGCGAGCACTGAAGCTTTCTTT	CASSAQGASTEAFF
few	TRBJ2-1	TRBV27	14	TRBD2	TGTGCCAGCAGTTTAACGACTAGCTTTGATGAGCAGTTCTTC	CASSLTTSFDEQFF
NA	TRBJ2-4	TRBV18	14	NA	TGTGCCAGCTCACCACGGGGAGCCAAAAACATTCAGTACTTC	CASSPRGAKNIQYF
few	TRBJ2-5	TRBV7-2	15	NA	TGTGCCAGCAGCTTAGCCCGGGCAGTCCAAGAGACCCAGTACTTC	CASSLARAVQETQYF
NA	TRBJ1-5	TRBV20-1	13	NA	TGCAGTGCTAGAGGGCCAGGGGCACAGCCCCAGCATTTT	CSARGPGAQPQHF
once	TRBJ2-7	TRBV5-4	16	TRBD2	TGTGCCAGCAGCTTGGGAGGGACTAGCGCCGCCTACGAGCAGTACTTC	CASSLGGTSAAYEQYF
few	TRBJ2-1	TRBV12-5	12	TRBD1	TGTGCTAGTGGTTTCCGACAGGGTGAGCAGTTCTTC	CASGFRQGEQFF
NA	TRBJ1-1	TRBV9	17	TRBD1	TGTGCCAGCAGCGTAGACAAGACAGGGGATTTGGCCACTGAAGCTTTCTTT	CASSVDKTGDLATEAFF
NA	TRBJ2-5	TRBV6-1	15	NA	TGTGCCAGCAACCCGAGGGCAGGCCTCCAAGAGACCCAGTACTTC	CASNPRAGLQETQYF
few	TRBJ2-3	TRBV12-3/TRBV12-4	12	TRBD2	TGTGCCAGCAGTTTAGTCTCGGGAGGGCCGTATTTT	CASSLVSGGPYF
few	TRBJ2-2	TRBV7-2	15	NA	TGTGCCAGTTCACTAACAGGGTGGGGCACCGGGGAGCTGTTTTTT	CASSLTGWGTGELFF
NA	TRBJ2-7	TRBV29-1	14	TRBD2	TGCAGCGTTGTCCTCGGGGGGTCGCCGTACGAGCAGTACTTC	CSVVLGGSPYEQYF
few	TRBJ2-5	TRBV7-9	15	TRBD1	TGTGCCAGCAGCTCGACCGACAGGGGTCGAGAGACCCAGTACTTC	CASSSTDRGRETQYF
NA	TRBJ1-4	TRBV5-1	16	NA	TGCGCCAGCAGCCGCTCGGGGGTAACAACTAATGAAAAACTGTTTTTT	CASSRSGVTTNEKLFF
NA	TRBJ1-2	TRBV6-1	15	TRBD1	TGTGCCAGCAGTAAAACGACAGGGTTGAACTATGGCTACACCTTC	CASSKTTGLNYGYTF
few	TRBJ2-7	TRBV4-2	17	TRBD1	TGTGCCAGCAGCGAACCAACCGGGACAGGGGACTCCTACGAGCAGTACTTC	CASSEPTGTGDSYEQYF
NA	TRBJ1-2	TRBV20-1	15	NA	TGCAGTGCTAGCGGTGGTAGAACTACCGGCTATGGCTACACCTTC	CSASGGRTTGYGYTF
few	TRBJ2-5	TRBV7-8	17	TRBD2	TGTGCCAGCAGCGCGACTAGCGGGACGACGTATCAAGAGACCCAGTACTTC	CASSATSGTTYQETQYF
NA	TRBJ2-2	TRBV19	15	NA	TGTGCCAGTAGTATCTCGGGGAAGGTCACCGGGGAGCTGTTTTTT	CASSISGKVTGELFF
NA	TRBJ1-6	TRBV18	13	NA	TGTGCCAGCTCTCCCATGAGGGATTCACCCCTCCACTTT	CASSPMRDSPLHF
NA	TRBJ2-3	TRBV20-1	15	NA	TGCAGTGCTGGGTGGCCCCCTCGAGGCACAGATACGCAGTATTTT	CSAGWPPRGTDTQYF
NA	TRBJ2-1	TRBV12-3/TRBV12-4	18	TRBD2	TGTGCCAGCAGTTTAGTGGCGGGGGGAAGAAGCTCCTACAATGAGCAGTTCTTC	CASSLVAGGRSSYNEQFF
NA	TRBJ2-1	TRBV6-2/TRBV6-3	15	TRBD2	TGTGCCAGCAAGCTTAGCGGGAGGGCCCCCAATGAGCAGTTCTTC	CASKLSGRAPNEQFF
few	TRBJ2-1	TRBV29-1	13	NA	TGCAGCGTTCTCCCGCCGGGCCACAATGAGCAGTTCTTC	CSVLPPGHNEQFF
NA	TRBJ2-3	TRBV15	15	TRBD2	TGTGCCACCAGCAGCGGACTAGCGAGCACAGATACGCAGTATTTT	CATSSGLASTDTQYF